This T cell receptor (beta chain) was obtained from a study of T-cell reconstitution after alpha-beta-depleted transplantation in children. The authors prepared the TCRbeta library with unique molecular identifiers. TCRdb re-analysed the PCR reads in MiXCR, keeping a single row per CDR3 protein. The data show 600,000 to 700,000 distinct CDR3 sequences, with roughly 13% seen just once and around 0.8% held by the top ten. This CDR3 is built from 12 residues. Between the trimmed V and J ends, which lost 4 bases and 1 base, there was a span of 5 bases. Germline CDR1 is SGHRS and CDR2 is YFSETQ. This clonotype was counted at least ten times.

V usage is TRBV5-1 and J usage is TRBJ1-1; D gene uncertain. The sequence derives from a girl between 2 and 10 years old with congenital amegakaryocytic thrombocytopenia, due to receive a stem cell transplant. The specimen comprised PBMCs, sampled before TCRalphabeta/CD19-depleted stem cell transplant. The CDR3 bases are TGCGCCAGCAGCCGACAGAACACTGAAGCTTTCTTT. It yields the protein CASSRQNTEAFF.